This T cell receptor beta chain was recorded in a study of OX40 agonist ivuxolimab in advanced cancers. At the level of the whole study: The costimulatory receptor OX40 (CD134) was targeted by ivuxolimab, a fully human IgG2 agonistic monoclonal antibody. Intravenous ivuxolimab was administered to patients every 2 weeks at six dose levels: 0.01, 0.1, 0.3, 1.5, 3 and 10 mg/kg. Among the approximately 50 dose-escalation patients, about 19 had hepatocellular carcinoma, 15 melanoma, 9 renal cell carcinoma and 9 head and neck cancer. In the dose-escalation cohort, roughly four fifths of patients were male, and the mean age was roughly 60 years, with a range of 23 to 79. Prior anti-PD-1, anti-PD-L1 or anti-CTLA-4 therapy was permitted, and checkpoint inhibitors had been received by about 44% of dose-escalation patients. Partial responses were achieved by three dose-escalation patients, of whom one had hepatocellular carcinoma and two had cutaneous melanoma. Peripheral TCRbeta sequencing was intended to test whether TCR sequence diversity was altered and clonal T-cell expansion was caused by ivuxolimab. The monotherapy dose-escalation portion (N ≈ 55 patients) of the phase I ivuxolimab trial is reported in the paper. Here is what the overall study found, with its caveats: Low levels of normalized T-cell clonal expansion were also seen in some patients who did not respond. After ivuxolimab, expanded clones were on average more numerous among CD8+ T cells than among CD4+ T cells. The antigen specificity of the peripheral T cells that underwent clonal expansion was not determined. At doses of 0.1 to 3.0 mg/kg, clonal expansion of both CD4+ and CD8+ T cells in blood was seen between baseline and week 6. Partial responders in the 0.1-3.0 mg/kg groups had among the lowest normalized peripheral clonal expansion, especially among CD8+ T cells.

The trial excluded patients who had a history of autoimmune disease or who were on systemic immunosuppression. Peripheral blood for TCR sequencing was drawn from every dose cohort at baseline, at cycle 4 day 1 and at cycle 7 day 1. Samples were obtained from an open-label, multicenter, first-in-human phase I dose-escalation trial of ivuxolimab. Adults with locally advanced or metastatic head and neck squamous cell, hepatocellular, melanoma or renal cell carcinoma were enrolled in the trial. Before TCR sequencing, CD4+ T cells and CD8+ T cells from peripheral blood were sorted into separate populations. From cysteine to phenylalanine, the CDR3 is 15 amino acids long. Only the CDR3 DNA is retained, 45 bases long and in frame from the first base. V was cut back by 8 bases and J by 1 base, leaving a gap of 14 bases between them. CDR1 SNHLY and CDR2 FYNNEI are derived from the germline V gene. As regards this clone: What antigen it recognizes has not been identified. The sample holds no much larger clone one base away, and base qualities are not on file.

Genomic DNA was isolated from the sorted cells so that the TCRbeta CDR3 region could be sequenced. The immunoSEQ Assay was used for sequencing of TCRbeta CDR3 regions. The immuneACCESS repertoire file appears here via TCRdb, limited to in-frame rearrangements. These files lack a portion of the clones; in checked studies, under half of the deficit traces to unresolved V genes, and the cause of the others is not known. The sample table holds 96,000 or so clones, of which 84% were seen once. Around 5.5% of the sample is in the top ten clones. Recombination connected TRBV2 to TRBJ2-2, with a tentative D call of TRBD1 or TRBD2, each matching 6 bases. The sequence was obtained from an adult with an advanced solid tumor such as melanoma, head and neck, liver or kidney cancer. Sample: CD4+ or CD8+ T cells sorted from blood, taken in a trial of the OX40 agonist ivuxolimab. This receptor carries the CDR3 CASSWGAENTGELFF. The nucleotide sequence reads as follows: TGTGCCAGCTCCTGGGGGGCGGAGAACACCGGGGAGCTGTTTTTT.